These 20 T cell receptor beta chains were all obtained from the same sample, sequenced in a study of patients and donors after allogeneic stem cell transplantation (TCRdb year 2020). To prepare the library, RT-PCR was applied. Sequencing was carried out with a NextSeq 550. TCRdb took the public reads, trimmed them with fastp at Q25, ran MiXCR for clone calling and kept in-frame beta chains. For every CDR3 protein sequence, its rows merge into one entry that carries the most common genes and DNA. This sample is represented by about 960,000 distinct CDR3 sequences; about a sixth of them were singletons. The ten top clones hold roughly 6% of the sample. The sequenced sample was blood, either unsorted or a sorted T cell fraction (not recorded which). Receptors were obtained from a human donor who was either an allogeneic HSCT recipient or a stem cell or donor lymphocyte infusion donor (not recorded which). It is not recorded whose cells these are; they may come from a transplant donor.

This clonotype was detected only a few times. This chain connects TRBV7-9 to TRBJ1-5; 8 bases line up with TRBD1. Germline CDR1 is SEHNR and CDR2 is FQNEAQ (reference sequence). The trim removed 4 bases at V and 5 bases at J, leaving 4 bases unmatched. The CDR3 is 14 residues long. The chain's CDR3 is CASSYGQGHQPQHF. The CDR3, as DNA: TGTGCCAGCAGCTACGGACAGGGCCATCAGCCCCAGCATTTT.

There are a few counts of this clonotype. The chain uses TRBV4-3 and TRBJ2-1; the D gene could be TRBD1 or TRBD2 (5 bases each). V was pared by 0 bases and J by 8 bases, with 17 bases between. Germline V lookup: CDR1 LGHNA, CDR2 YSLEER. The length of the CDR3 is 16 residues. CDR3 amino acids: CASSQDFIPLGDEQFF. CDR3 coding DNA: TGCGCCAGCAGCCAAGATTTCATTCCCTTGGGGGATGAGCAGTTCTTC.

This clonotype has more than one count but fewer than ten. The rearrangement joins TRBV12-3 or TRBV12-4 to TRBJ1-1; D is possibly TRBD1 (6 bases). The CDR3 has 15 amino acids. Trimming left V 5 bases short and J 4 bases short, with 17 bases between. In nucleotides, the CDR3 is TGTGCCAGCAGTGGGGGGGGCAGCCTGGGCACTGAAGCTTTCTTT. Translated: CASSGGGSLGTEAFF.

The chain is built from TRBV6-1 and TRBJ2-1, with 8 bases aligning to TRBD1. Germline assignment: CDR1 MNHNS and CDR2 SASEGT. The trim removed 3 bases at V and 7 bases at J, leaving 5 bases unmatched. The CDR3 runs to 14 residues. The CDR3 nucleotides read TGTGCCAGCAGTGACTTGACAGGGGTTAATGAGCAGTTCTTC. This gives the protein CASSDLTGVNEQFF.

CDR3 DNA: TGCAGTGCTAGAGTTGACAGCGTAAGCAATCAGCCCCAGCATTTT. Amino acid sequence: CSARVDSVSNQPQHF. J is TRBJ1-5 and V is TRBV20-1, with D tentatively TRBD1 (5 bases). Trimming took off 1 base at V and 1 base at J, with 11 bases between the two ends. Germline V gene sequence: CDR1 DFQATT, CDR2 SNEGSKA (reference sequence). The CDR3 sequence is 15 residues long.

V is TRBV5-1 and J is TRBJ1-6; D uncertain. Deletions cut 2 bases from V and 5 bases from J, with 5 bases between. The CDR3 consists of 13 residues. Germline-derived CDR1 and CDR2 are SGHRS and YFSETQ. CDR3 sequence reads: CASSLSDNSPLHF. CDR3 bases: TGCGCCAGCAGCTTATCCGATAATTCACCCCTCCACTTT.

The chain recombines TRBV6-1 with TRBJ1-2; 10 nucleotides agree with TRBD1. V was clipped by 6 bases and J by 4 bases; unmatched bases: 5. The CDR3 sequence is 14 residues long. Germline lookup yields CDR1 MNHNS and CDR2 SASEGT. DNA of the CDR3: TGTGCCAGCAGGACAGGGGGCAAGGGCTATGGCTACACCTTC. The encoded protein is CASRTGGKGYGYTF.

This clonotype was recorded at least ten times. CDR3 amino acids: CASSTRALPRDGNTIYF. Written as DNA, the CDR3 is TGTGCCAGCAGCACCCGGGCCCTGCCGAGGGACGGAAACACCATATATTTT. The rearrangement links TRBV21-1 to TRBJ1-3. TRBV21-1 constitutes a pseudogene. The length of the CDR3 is 17 residues.

The CDR3 loop reads CSARVDGVRTEAFF. The CDR3 DNA reads TGCAGTGCTAGAGTTGATGGGGTAAGGACTGAAGCTTTCTTT. This chain joins TRBV20-1 and TRBJ1-1; D is unclear. Germline V gene sequence: CDR1 DFQATT, CDR2 SNEGSKA (reference sequence). CDR3 length equals 14 residues. V dropped 1 base and J dropped 5 bases, with 14 bases sitting between them.

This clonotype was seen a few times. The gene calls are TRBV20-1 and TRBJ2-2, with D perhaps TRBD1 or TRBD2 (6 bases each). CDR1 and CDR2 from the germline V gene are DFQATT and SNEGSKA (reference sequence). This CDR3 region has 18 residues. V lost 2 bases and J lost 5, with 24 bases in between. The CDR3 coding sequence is TGCAGTGCTAGATCCATCCGCGCGGCGGGACATGGTACCGGGGAGCTGTTTTTT. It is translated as CSARSIRAAGHGTGELFF.

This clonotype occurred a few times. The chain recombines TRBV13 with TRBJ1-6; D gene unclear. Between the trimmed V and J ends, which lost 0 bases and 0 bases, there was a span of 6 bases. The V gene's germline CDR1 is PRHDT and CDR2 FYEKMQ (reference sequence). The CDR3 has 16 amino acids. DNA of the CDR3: TGTGCCAGCAGCTTAGGGGCGAGCTCCTATAATTCACCCCTCCACTTT. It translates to CASSLGASSYNSPLHF.

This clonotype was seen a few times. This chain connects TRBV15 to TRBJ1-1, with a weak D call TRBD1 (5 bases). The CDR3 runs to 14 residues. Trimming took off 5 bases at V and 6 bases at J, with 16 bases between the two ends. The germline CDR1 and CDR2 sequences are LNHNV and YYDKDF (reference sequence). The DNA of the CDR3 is TGTGCCACCAGCCACGGAAAATTAGGGGCTGAAGCTTTCTTT. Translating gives CATSHGKLGAEAFF. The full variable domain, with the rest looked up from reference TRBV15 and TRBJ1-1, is DAMVIQNPRYQVTQFGKPVTLSCSQTLNHNVMYWYQQKSSQAPKLLFHYYDKDFNNEADTPDNFQSRRPNTSFCFLDIRSPGLGDTAMYLCATSHGKLGAEAFFGQGTRLTVV.

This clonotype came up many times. CDR3 sequence: CSGGTGLNTEAFF. The CDR3 DNA reads TGCAGCGGAGGGACAGGGTTGAACACTGAAGCTTTCTTT. The J gene is TRBJ1-1, the V gene TRBV29-1; 9 positions match TRBD1. V was pared by 7 bases and J by 0 bases, with 3 bases of the junction left unmatched. This CDR3 comprises 13 residues. CDR1 and CDR2 from the germline V gene are SQVTM and ANQGSEA.

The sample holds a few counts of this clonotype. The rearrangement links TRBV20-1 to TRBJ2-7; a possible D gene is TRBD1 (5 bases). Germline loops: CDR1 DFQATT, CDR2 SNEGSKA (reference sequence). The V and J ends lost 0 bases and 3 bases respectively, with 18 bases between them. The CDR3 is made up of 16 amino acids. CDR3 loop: CSARDRVRAFIYEQYF. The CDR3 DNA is TGCAGTGCTAGAGACCGGGTCAGGGCTTTTATCTACGAGCAGTACTTC.

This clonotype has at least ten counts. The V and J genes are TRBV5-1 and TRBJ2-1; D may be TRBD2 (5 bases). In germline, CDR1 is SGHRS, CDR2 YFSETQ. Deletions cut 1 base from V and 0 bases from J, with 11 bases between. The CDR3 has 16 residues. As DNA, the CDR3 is TGCGCCAGCAGCTTGACGGCGGGTAGCTCCTACAATGAGCAGTTCTTC. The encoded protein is CASSLTAGSSYNEQFF.

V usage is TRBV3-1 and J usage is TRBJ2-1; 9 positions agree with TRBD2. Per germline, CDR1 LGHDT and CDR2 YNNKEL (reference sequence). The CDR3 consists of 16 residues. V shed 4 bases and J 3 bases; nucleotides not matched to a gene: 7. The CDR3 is CASSRSGTSFYNEQFF. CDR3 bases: TGTGCCAGCAGCCGTTCCGGGACTAGCTTCTACAATGAGCAGTTCTTC.

CDR3 sequence (DNA): TGTGCCATCGGGAGGACTATCCATGAGCAGTTCTTC. This sequence encodes CAIGRTIHEQFF. This chain uses TRBV10-3 with TRBJ2-1; D is perhaps TRBD2 (6 bases). The V end lost 8 bases, the J end lost 8 bases, and 13 bases lay between the germline ends. The germline V gene encodes CDR1 ENHRY and CDR2 SYGVKD. The CDR3 extends over 12 amino acids.

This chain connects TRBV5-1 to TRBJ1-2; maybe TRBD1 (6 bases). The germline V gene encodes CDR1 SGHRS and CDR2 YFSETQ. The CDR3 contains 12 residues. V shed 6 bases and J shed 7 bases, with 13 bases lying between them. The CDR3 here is CASMGGALGYTF. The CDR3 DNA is TGCGCCAGCATGGGGGGGGCCCTTGGCTACACCTTC.

As DNA, the CDR3 is TGCGCCAGCAGCGTGCACGGGACAGGGGCTTACGAGCAGTACTTC. This encodes CASSVHGTGAYEQYF. The chain combines TRBV5-1 with TRBJ2-7, with 10 bases that match TRBD1. CDR3 length: 15 residues. V lost 4 bases, J lost 4 bases, and 8 bases stayed unmatched. CDR1 and CDR2 from the germline V gene are SGHRS and YFSETQ.

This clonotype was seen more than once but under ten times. The CDR3 here is CASSPQLAGVMYNEQFF. The CDR3 DNA is TGTGCCAGCAGTCCCCAGCTTGCGGGAGTGATGTACAATGAGCAGTTCTTC. The chain uses TRBV6-1 and TRBJ2-1, with 7 bases lining up with TRBD2. CDR1 MNHNS and CDR2 SASEGT come from the germline V gene. The length of the CDR3 is 17 residues. V was clipped by 5 bases and J by 4 bases; unmatched bases: 14.